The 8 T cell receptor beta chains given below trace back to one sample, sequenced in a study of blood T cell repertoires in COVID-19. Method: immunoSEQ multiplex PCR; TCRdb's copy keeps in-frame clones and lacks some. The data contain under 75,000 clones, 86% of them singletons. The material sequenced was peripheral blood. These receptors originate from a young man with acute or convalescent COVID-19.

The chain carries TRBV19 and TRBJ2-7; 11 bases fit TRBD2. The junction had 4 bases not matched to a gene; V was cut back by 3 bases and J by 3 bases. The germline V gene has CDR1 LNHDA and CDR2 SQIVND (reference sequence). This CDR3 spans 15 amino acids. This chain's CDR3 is CASSIKTSGNYEQYF. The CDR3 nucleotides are TGTGCCAGTAGTATCAAGACTAGCGGGAACTACGAGCAGTACTTC.

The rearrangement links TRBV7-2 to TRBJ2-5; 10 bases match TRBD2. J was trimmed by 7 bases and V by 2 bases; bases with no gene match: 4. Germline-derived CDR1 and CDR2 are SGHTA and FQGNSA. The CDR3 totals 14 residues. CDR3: CASSLSGRGSTQYF. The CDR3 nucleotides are TGTGCCAGCAGCTTAAGCGGGAGGGGGTCGACCCAGTACTTC.

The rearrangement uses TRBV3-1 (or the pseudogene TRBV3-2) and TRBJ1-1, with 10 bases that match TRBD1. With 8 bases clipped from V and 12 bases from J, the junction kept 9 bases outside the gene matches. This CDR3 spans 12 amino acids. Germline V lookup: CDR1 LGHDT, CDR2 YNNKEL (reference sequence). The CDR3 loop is CASLPTGGQSFF. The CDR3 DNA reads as TGTGCCAGCCTACCGACAGGGGGCCAATCTTTCTTT.

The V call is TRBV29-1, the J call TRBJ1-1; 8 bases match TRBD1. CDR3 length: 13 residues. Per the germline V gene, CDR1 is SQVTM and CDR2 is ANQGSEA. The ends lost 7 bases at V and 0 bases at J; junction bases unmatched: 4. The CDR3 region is CSADRGMNTEAFF. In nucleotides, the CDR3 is TGCAGCGCCGACAGGGGAATGAACACTGAAGCTTTCTTT. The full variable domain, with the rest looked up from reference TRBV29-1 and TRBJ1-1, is SAVISQKPSRDICQRGTSLTIQCQVDSQVTMMFWYRQQPGQSLTLIATANQGSEATYESGFVIDKFPISRPNLTFSTLTVSNMSPEDSSIYLCSADRGMNTEAFFGQGTRLTVV.

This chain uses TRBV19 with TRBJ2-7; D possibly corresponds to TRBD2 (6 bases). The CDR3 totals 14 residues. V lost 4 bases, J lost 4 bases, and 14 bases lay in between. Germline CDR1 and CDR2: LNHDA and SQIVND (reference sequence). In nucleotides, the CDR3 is TGTGCCAGTAGTACCTTTGGTGGAGGGTACGAGCAGTACTTC. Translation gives CASSTFGGGYEQYF.

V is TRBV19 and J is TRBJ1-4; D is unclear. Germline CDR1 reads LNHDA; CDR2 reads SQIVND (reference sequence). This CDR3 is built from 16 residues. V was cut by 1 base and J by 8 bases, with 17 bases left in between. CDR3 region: CASSIGGLLVGEKLFF. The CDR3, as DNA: TGTGCCAGTAGTATAGGAGGACTCTTGGTCGGGGAAAAACTGTTTTTT.

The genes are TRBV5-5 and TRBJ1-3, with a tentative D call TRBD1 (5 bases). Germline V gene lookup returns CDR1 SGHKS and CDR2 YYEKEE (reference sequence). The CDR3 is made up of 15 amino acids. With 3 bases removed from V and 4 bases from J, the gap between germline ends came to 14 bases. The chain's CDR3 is CASSSGRTTGNTIYF. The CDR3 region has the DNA TGTGCCAGCAGCTCGGGGAGGACAACCGGAAACACCATATATTTT.

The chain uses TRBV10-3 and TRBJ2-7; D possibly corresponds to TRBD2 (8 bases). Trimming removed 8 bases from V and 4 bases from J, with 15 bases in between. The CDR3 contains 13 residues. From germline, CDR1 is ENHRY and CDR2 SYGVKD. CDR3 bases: TGTGCCATCCGGGAGGGGGCATCGTACGAGCAGTACGTC. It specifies CAIREGASYEQYV.